The 12 T cell receptor beta chains presented below share a single source sample, sequenced in a study of T cells after yellow fever vaccination. TCRdb recomputed calls from the 5' RACE reads with MiXCR, one row per CDR3 protein. Of 400,000 or so distinct CDR3 sequences listed, around a tenth are singletons. The sample in question was PBMCs, obtained on the day of the first yellow fever vaccination. These receptors originate from a man between 18 and 35 years old who received the YFV17D yellow fever vaccine.

Points on this clonotype: A much larger clonotype is one base distant, so this may be a read error. This chain connects TRBV5-1 to TRBJ2-5; TRBD1 is a possible D gene (6 bases). The CDR3 has 13 residues. The V gene's germline CDR1 is SGHRS and CDR2 YFSETQ. The V gene lost 3 bases and the J gene lost 4 bases, with 10 bases spanning the gap. The CDR3 loop is CASSWIGGETQYF. DNA of the CDR3: TGCGCCAGCAGCTGGATAGGGGGAGAGACCCAGTACTTC.

This clonotype was counted a few times. The rearrangement joins TRBV9 to TRBJ1-2; 10 bases are shared with TRBD1. The germline CDR1 and CDR2 sequences are SGDLS and YYNGEE. Trimming removed 1 base from V and 8 bases from J; junction bases left unmatched: 8. The CDR3 runs 15 residues. CDR3 DNA sequence: TGTGCCAGCAGCGTATCCGGGACAGGGGTACGGGGCTACACCTTC. Amino acid sequence: CASSVSGTGVRGYTF.

The sample holds a few counts of this clonotype. The rearrangement joins TRBV5-1 to TRBJ2-7, with D unresolved. Looked up from germline, CDR1 is SGHRS and CDR2 is YFSETQ. V lost 1 base and J lost 7, with 15 bases in between. CDR3 size: 14 residues. The DNA for the CDR3 is TGCGCCAGCAGCTTGACCTCGGTGGGCAAGGAGCAGTACTTC. Encoded protein: CASSLTSVGKEQYF.

The sample holds one count of this clonotype. J is TRBJ2-3 and V is TRBV30, with D perhaps TRBD1 or TRBD2 (5 bases each). Trimming took off 3 bases at V and 10 bases at J, with 8 bases between the two ends. Germline V gene sequence: CDR1 GTSNPN, CDR2 SVGIG (reference sequence). The CDR3 has 10 amino acids. The CDR3 DNA follows: TGTGCCTGGAGCGGGACCCCGCAGTATTTT. Translating it yields CAWSGTPQYF.

The rearrangement uses TRBV7-2 and TRBJ2-3, with D uncertain. The CDR3 has 14 residues. Germline lookup yields CDR1 SGHTA and CDR2 FQGNSA. Trimming removed 0 bases from V and 3 bases from J, with 7 bases in between. The CDR3 bases are TGTGCCAGCAGCTTAGCGCTTAGGACAGATACGCAGTATTTT. Protein sequence: CASSLALRTDTQYF. Full variable domain (missing parts from reference TRBV7-2 and TRBJ2-3): GAGVSQSPSNKVTEKGKDVELRCDPISGHTALYWYRQSLGQGLEFLIYFQGNSAPDKSGLPSDRFSAERTGGSVSTLTIQRTQQEDSAVYLCASSLALRTDTQYFGPGTRLTVL.

This clonotype was found a few times. This CDR3 reads CAWTGGVGGYEQYF. The CDR3 DNA follows: TGTGCCTGGACGGGGGGAGTCGGTGGATACGAGCAGTACTTC. The chain uses TRBV30 and TRBJ2-7; 7 bases map to TRBD2. Germline V gene lookup returns CDR1 GTSNPN and CDR2 SVGIG (reference sequence). With 4 bases clipped from V and 4 bases from J, the junction kept 10 bases outside the gene matches. The CDR3 contains 14 residues.

The chain links TRBV7-9 to TRBJ2-7; no clear D. V shed 5 bases and J shed 5 bases, with 7 bases lying between them. This CDR3 is 11 amino acids long. Germline V gene sequence: CDR1 SEHNR, CDR2 FQNEAQ (reference sequence). CDR3 in amino acids: CASSKGHEQYF. CDR3 sequence (DNA): TGTGCCAGCAGCAAAGGCCACGAGCAGTACTTC. Based on the CDR3 plus reference TRBV7-9 and TRBJ2-7, the full variable domain is DTGVSQNPRHKITKRGQNVTFRCDPISEHNRLYWYRQTLGQGPEFLTYFQNEAQLEKSRLLSDRFSAERPKGSFSTLEIQRTEQGDSAMYLCASSKGHEQYFGPGTRLTVT.

This clonotype was seen repeatedly, ten times or more. The gene calls are TRBV14 and TRBJ1-1; perhaps TRBD1 as D (5 bases). This CDR3 is 13 amino acids long. V dropped 6 bases and J dropped 0 bases, with 8 bases sitting between them. Per the germline V gene, CDR1 is SGHDN and CDR2 is FVKESK. The CDR3 spells CASSQQVNTEAFF. CDR3 sequence (DNA): TGTGCCAGCAGTCAACAGGTGAACACTGAAGCTTTCTTT.

There are a few counts of this clonotype. The chain employs TRBV11-2 and TRBJ1-4, with D unclear. The CDR3 runs 11 residues. Germline V gene sequence: CDR1 SGHAT, CDR2 FQNNGV. The ends were cut back, 2 bases at V and 11 bases at J, with 6 bases in the middle. The CDR3 DNA is TGTGCCAGCAGCTTATTTGCGAAACTGTTTTTT. Protein product: CASSLFAKLFF.

The chain couples TRBV4-2 to TRBJ1-4; D remains unclear. This CDR3 is 16 amino acids long. The germline CDR1 and CDR2 sequences are LGHNA and YNFKEQ. Trimming took off 0 bases at V and 4 bases at J, with 12 bases between the two ends. The CDR3 DNA is TGTGCCAGCAGCCAAGAAATGGCCATGCGTAATGAAAAACTGTTTTTT. Translation: CASSQEMAMRNEKLFF.

V is TRBV5-1 and J is TRBJ2-7; D possibly corresponds to TRBD2 (7 bases). The V end lost 4 bases, the J end lost 0 bases, and 17 bases lay between the germline ends. Germline lookup yields CDR1 SGHRS and CDR2 YFSETQ. The CDR3 is made up of 16 amino acids. CDR3 bases: TGCGCCAGCAGCCCGGGGGGCCCCTCCAGCTCCTACGAGCAGTACGTC. This codes for CASSPGGPSSSYEQYV.

Only a few counts were recorded for this clonotype. This chain joins TRBV6-5 and TRBJ2-1; D gene unclear. V dropped 0 bases and J dropped 6 bases, with 9 bases sitting between them. Germline CDR1 and CDR2: MNHEY and SVGAGI. The CDR3 spans 14 residues. CDR3 region: CASSYSIRTNEQFF. CDR3 coding DNA: TGTGCCAGCAGTTACTCGATTCGTACCAATGAGCAGTTCTTC.